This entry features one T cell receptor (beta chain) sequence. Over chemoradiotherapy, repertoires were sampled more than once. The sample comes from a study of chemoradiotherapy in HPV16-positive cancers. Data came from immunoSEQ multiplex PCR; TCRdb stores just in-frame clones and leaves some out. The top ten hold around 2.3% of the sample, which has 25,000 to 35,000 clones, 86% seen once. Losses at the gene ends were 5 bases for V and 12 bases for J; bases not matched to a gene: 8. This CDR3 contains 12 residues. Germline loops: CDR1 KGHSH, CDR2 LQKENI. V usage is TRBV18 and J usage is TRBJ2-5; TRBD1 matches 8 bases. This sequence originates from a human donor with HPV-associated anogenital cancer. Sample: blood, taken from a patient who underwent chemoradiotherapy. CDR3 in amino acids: CASSATGQGEYF. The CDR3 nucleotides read TGTGCCAGCTCAGCAACAGGACAGGGCGAGTACTTC.